Each of the 28 T cell receptor beta chains below was sequenced from the same sample in a study of T cell clones after liver transplantation. Repertoires were generated with immunoSEQ multiplex PCR, while TCRdb's copy carries only in-frame clones and drops some. This sample has some 23,000 clones, with around two thirds found just once. This specimen was CD4+ T cells from blood, taken before liver transplant. The receptors were gathered from a human donor who received a liver transplant.

CDR3 region: CASSGLPSSYNEQFF. The CDR3 DNA follows: TGTGCCAGCAGTGGCTTACCGAGCTCCTACAATGAGCAGTTCTTC. The chain links TRBV2 to TRBJ2-1; D unresolved. Germline-derived CDR1 and CDR2 are SNHLY and FYNNEI. The CDR3 has 15 residues. V shed 4 bases and J shed 0 bases, with 10 bases lying between them.

This chain uses TRBV4-1 with TRBJ1-2; 7 positions match TRBD1. There are 15 residues in the CDR3. V was clipped by 4 bases and J by 6 bases; unmatched bases: 11. In germline, CDR1 is MGHRA, CDR2 YSYEKL. CDR3 amino acids: CASSPATGDTNGYTF. CDR3 bases: TGCGCCAGCAGCCCTGCCACAGGGGACACCAATGGCTACACCTTC.

The count of this clone is one. The J gene is TRBJ1-1, the V gene TRBV9; D is ambiguous. Trimming cost V 4 bases and J 0 bases, with 7 bases left between them. Germline CDR1 SGDLS, CDR2 YYNGEE. CDR3 length: 13 residues. Here the CDR3 DNA reads TGTGCCAGCAGCTTAACAATGAACACTGAAGCTTTCTTT. It codes for CASSLTMNTEAFF.

In regard to this clone: The sample holds other DNA sequences that translate to the same CDR3. J is TRBJ1-6 and V is TRBV27; 8 positions match TRBD1. Germline lookup yields CDR1 MNHEY and CDR2 SMNVEV (reference sequence). J gave up 8 bases and V 4 bases, and 4 bases lay outside the gene matches. There are 14 residues in the CDR3. Here the CDR3 reads CASSSTGADSPLHF. The DNA for the CDR3 is TGTGCCAGCAGTTCGACAGGGGCTGATTCACCCCTCCACTTT.

This clone was counted only a few times. The chain couples TRBV7-2 to TRBJ2-1; TRBD1 agrees at 7 bases. Germline V gene sequence: CDR1 SGHTA, CDR2 FQGNSA. Germline trimming cut 0 bases from V and 3 bases from J; bases unmatched to any gene: 5. The CDR3 consists of 16 residues. CDR3 nucleotide sequence: TGTGCCAGCAGCTTAGCCGGACAGGTACTCTACAATGAGCAGTTCTTC. This sequence encodes CASSLAGQVLYNEQFF.

This clone was counted a few times. The chain uses TRBV5-1 and TRBJ1-4; 10 nucleotides line up with TRBD1. V dropped 0 bases and J dropped 7; count of bases not matched to a gene: 3. Germline V gives CDR1 SGHRS, CDR2 YFSETQ. CDR3 length: 15 residues. The CDR3 nucleotides are TGCGCCAGCAGCTTGGCTGGACAGGGGGGTGAAAAACTGTTTTTT. Protein sequence: CASSLAGQGGEKLFF.

The chain recombines TRBV14 with TRBJ2-3, with 9 bases aligning to TRBD1. V shed 5 bases, J shed 3 bases, and the junction held 12 bases outside the gene matches. CDR1 SGHDN and CDR2 FVKESK come from the germline V gene. The CDR3 totals 17 residues. The CDR3 DNA reads TGTGCCAGCAGCTTAACTCCGGGACAGGGTACGACAGATACGCAGTATTTT. It specifies CASSLTPGQGTTDTQYF.

This chain's CDR3 is CASSASGLAGLPNTGELFF. The CDR3 bases are TGTGCCAGCAGTGCATCAGGACTAGCGGGGCTACCGAACACCGGGGAGCTGTTTTTT. The gene calls are TRBV2 and TRBJ2-2; 12 positions match TRBD2. V lost 4 bases to trimming and J lost 0 bases; unmatched junction nucleotides: 9. Germline-derived CDR1 and CDR2 are SNHLY and FYNNEI. This CDR3 is built from 19 residues.

This clone has just a few counts. V usage is TRBV5-1 and J usage is TRBJ2-1; a weak D match, TRBD2 (5 bases). V was shortened by 6 bases and J by 4 bases, with 5 bases between the two germline ends. This CDR3 spans 11 amino acids. From germline, CDR1 is SGHRS and CDR2 YFSETQ. CDR3 residues: CASTGYNEQFF. The CDR3 bases are TGCGCCAGCACGGGGTACAATGAGCAGTTCTTC.

V gene TRBV14 combines with J gene TRBJ2-5; D is ambiguous. CDR3 length equals 14 residues. Germline assignment: CDR1 SGHDN and CDR2 FVKESK. The V gene lost 0 bases and the J gene lost 0 bases, with 5 bases spanning the gap. In DNA form, the CDR3 reads TGTGCCAGCAGCCAAGACAGAAACCAAGAGACCCAGTACTTC. This codes for CASSQDRNQETQYF.

The chain employs TRBV12-5 and TRBJ2-3, with 9 bases identical to TRBD2. CDR3 size: 12 residues. V dropped 9 bases and J dropped 7; count of bases not matched to a gene: 5. In germline, CDR1 is LGHNT, CDR2 FRNRAP. The CDR3, as DNA: TGTGCTAGCGTAGCGGGAGCAAATACGCAGTATTTT. Protein: CASVAGANTQYF.

J is TRBJ2-7 and V is TRBV7-8; 8 nucleotides align to TRBD1. This CDR3 is 15 amino acids long. Germline assignment: CDR1 SGHVS and CDR2 FQNEAQ. The junction had 9 bases not matched to a gene; V was cut back by 5 bases and J by 3 bases. CDR3 loop: CASSIRDRSHYEQYF. CDR3 in DNA: TGTGCCAGCAGCATCCGGGACAGGTCCCACTACGAGCAGTACTTC.

This chain connects TRBV5-1 to TRBJ2-3; D call uncertain. The CDR3 length is 14 residues. Germline V gene lookup returns CDR1 SGHRS and CDR2 YFSETQ. V lost 0 bases and J 2 bases, leaving 7 bases between the germline ends. The chain's CDR3 is CASSLGEITDTQYF. The CDR3 DNA reads as TGCGCCAGCAGCTTGGGTGAGATCACAGATACGCAGTATTTT. Supplemented by reference TRBV5-1 and TRBJ2-3, the full variable domain reads KAGVTQTPRYLIKTRGQQVTLSCSPISGHRSVSWYQQTPGQGLQFLFEYFSETQRNKGNFPGRFSGRQFSNSRSEMNVSTLELGDSALYLCASSLGEITDTQYFGPGTRLTVL.

V usage is TRBV11-2 and J usage is TRBJ1-6; tentatively, D is TRBD1 (6 bases). Trimming took off 5 bases at V and 8 bases at J, with 13 bases between the two ends. Germline V lookup: CDR1 SGHAT, CDR2 FQNNGV. The length of the CDR3 is 14 residues. CDR3 nucleotide sequence: TGTGCCAGCAGCCTCGGGGGGCCCGATTCACCCCTCCACTTT. Translated, it gives CASSLGGPDSPLHF.

Note on this clone: Sequence at one end of the junction differs from germline and may be a read error. The rearrangement uses TRBV5-6 and TRBJ1-6; TRBD1 is a possible D gene (6 bases). The V gene's germline CDR1 is SGHDT and CDR2 YYEEEE. The length of the CDR3 is 13 residues. This CDR3 is CAGRGGSNSPLHF. The CDR3 DNA follows: TGTGCCGGCAGGGGAGGGTCGAATTCACCCCTCCACTTT. The full variable domain, completed using reference TRBV5-6 and TRBJ1-6, is DAGVTQSPTHLIKTRGQQVTLRCSPKSGHDTVSWYQQALGQGPQFIFQYYEEEERQRGNFPDRFSGHQFPNYSSELNVNALLLGDSALYLCAGRGGSNSPLHFGNGTRLTVT.

This clone has only a few counts. V is TRBV7-2 and J is TRBJ1-2; tentative D call: TRBD1 (6 bases). This CDR3 is 12 amino acids long. Between the trimmed V and J ends, which lost 7 bases and 4 bases, there was a span of 10 bases. CDR1 and CDR2 (germline): SGHTA, FQGNSA. Here the CDR3 reads CASMGASYGYTF. In DNA form, the CDR3 reads TGTGCCAGCATGGGGGCCAGCTATGGCTACACCTTC.

The chain employs TRBV6-1 and TRBJ2-4; tentatively, D is TRBD1 or TRBD2 (5 bases each). Germline assignment: CDR1 MNHNS and CDR2 SASEGT. The V end lost 3 bases, the J end lost 0 bases, and 9 bases lay between the germline ends. The CDR3 is made up of 15 amino acids. CDR3: CASSDGGVAKNIQYF. The CDR3 coding sequence is TGTGCCAGCAGTGATGGGGGAGTAGCCAAAAACATTCAGTACTTC.

The chain links TRBV19 to TRBJ2-4; 11 bases agree with TRBD1. This CDR3 region has 16 residues. After removal of 7 bases from V and 3 bases from J, the junction contained 8 bases not matched to a gene. Germline V CDR1 and CDR2: LNHDA, SQIVND (reference sequence). The CDR3 nucleotides read TGTGCCAGTAAGGAGGACAGGGGGCTTTGCAAAAACATTCAGTACTTC. Protein: CASKEDRGLCKNIQYF. Supplemented by reference TRBV19 and TRBJ2-4, the full variable domain reads DGGITQSPKYLFRKEGQNVTLSCEQNLNHDAMYWYRQDPGQGLRLIYYSQIVNDFQKGDIAEGYSVSREKKESFPLTVTSAQKNPTAFYLCASKEDRGLCKNIQYFGAGTRLSVL.

The chain employs TRBV7-2 and TRBJ2-7; 8 positions agree with TRBD2. CDR1 is SGHTA and CDR2 is FQGNSA in the germline V gene. J lost 0 bases, V lost 1 base, and 14 bases had no gene match. This CDR3 contains 19 residues. The CDR3 DNA reads as TGTGCCAGCAGCTTAGGTGTAGCGGGGTCATATAGGGGCTCCTACGAGCAGTACGTC. Protein sequence: CASSLGVAGSYRGSYEQYV.

The chain joins TRBV11-2 to TRBJ2-5; no firm D call. There are 13 residues in the CDR3. Trimming took 6 bases from V and 2 from J, leaving 10 bases between them. The germline V gene encodes CDR1 SGHAT and CDR2 FQNNGV. CDR3 sequence (DNA): TGTGCCAGCAGTTTGGGTGTGCAAGAGACCCAGTACTTC. Its protein product is CASSLGVQETQYF.

V is TRBV11-2 and J is TRBJ2-3; the D gene is possibly TRBD1 (5 bases). The CDR3 spans 15 residues. Germline V CDR1 and CDR2: SGHAT, FQNNGV. V lost 0 bases and J 1 base, leaving 8 bases between the germline ends. The CDR3 DNA is TGTGCCAGCAGCTTAGACAGGGTAGGCACAGATACGCAGTATTTT. It specifies CASSLDRVGTDTQYF.

The chain has TRBV18 and TRBJ2-3; tentatively, D is TRBD2 (5 bases). Germline values: CDR1 KGHSH, CDR2 LQKENI. V shed 0 bases and J shed 0 bases, with 7 bases lying between them. The CDR3 contains 15 residues. Here the CDR3 DNA reads TGTGCCAGCTCACCACCCCAGCGGAGCACAGATACGCAGTATTTT. This sequence encodes CASSPPQRSTDTQYF. Supplemented by reference TRBV18 and TRBJ2-3, the full variable domain reads NAGVMQNPRHLVRRRGQEARLRCSPMKGHSHVYWYRQLPEEGLKFMVYLQKENIIDESGMPKERFSAEFPKEGPSILRIQQVVRGDSAAYFCASSPPQRSTDTQYFGPGTRLTVL.

The J gene is TRBJ2-2, the V gene TRBV27; D is undetermined. V was cut by 4 bases and J by 6 bases, with 6 bases left in between. CDR1 is MNHEY and CDR2 is SMNVEV in the germline V gene (reference sequence). This CDR3 comprises 12 residues. CDR3 in DNA: TGTGCCAGCAGTTCCCGACCCGGGGAGCTGTTTTTT. Residues: CASSSRPGELFF.

The chain couples TRBV7-2 to TRBJ2-3; D gene ambiguous. The CDR3 is 11 amino acids. Germline loops: CDR1 SGHTA, CDR2 FQGNSA. V was trimmed by 5 bases and J by 4 bases, leaving 4 bases between them. CDR3 region: CASSRADTQYF. CDR3 DNA sequence: TGTGCCAGCAGCCGAGCAGATACGCAGTATTTT.

This clone was observed a few times. The V gene is TRBV7-8, the J gene TRBJ1-5; the match to TRBD1 covers 7 bases. The CDR3 has 18 amino acids. Germline lookup yields CDR1 SGHVS and CDR2 FQNEAQ. V shed 3 bases and J 0 bases; nucleotides not matched to a gene: 11. CDR3 residues: CASSFTGEWGDSNQPQHF. DNA for the CDR3: TGTGCCAGCAGCTTCACAGGGGAATGGGGCGATAGCAATCAGCCCCAGCATTTT.

This clone was counted between two and nine times. This rearrangement joins TRBV29-1 to TRBJ1-2; D unresolved. Trimming took off 0 bases at V and 5 bases at J, with 7 bases between the two ends. Germline lookup yields CDR1 SQVTM and CDR2 ANQGSEA. The length of the CDR3 is 12 residues. The DNA for the CDR3 is TGCAGCGTTGAAGAAGGAGGGTATGGCTACACCTTC. Translated: CSVEEGGYGYTF.

The V and J genes are TRBV18 and TRBJ1-6, with 10 bases lining up with TRBD1. The CDR3 is 15 amino acids. Looked up from germline, CDR1 is KGHSH and CDR2 is LQKENI. The V and J ends lost 8 bases and 10 bases, in that order; junction bases with no gene match: 11. The CDR3 DNA sequence: TGTGCCAGCCAAGCTGGGACAGGGGTTCGGTCACCCCTCCACTTT. It codes for CASQAGTGVRSPLHF. Full variable domain (missing parts from reference TRBV18 and TRBJ1-6): NAGVMQNPRHLVRRRGQEARLRCSPMKGHSHVYWYRQLPEEGLKFMVYLQKENIIDESGMPKERFSAEFPKEGPSILRIQQVVRGDSAAYFCASQAGTGVRSPLHFGNGTRLTVT.

The chain joins TRBV29-1 to TRBJ2-1; 7 bases are shared with TRBD2. The CDR3 covers 14 residues. J lost 4 bases, V lost 4 bases, and 7 bases had no gene match. Germline-derived CDR1 and CDR2 are SQVTM and ANQGSEA. For the CDR3, the DNA is TGCAGCGTTGTGGCGGGAGCACCTTACAATGAGCAGTTCTTC. This encodes CSVVAGAPYNEQFF.